The clone carrying this T cell receptor beta chain was observed a few times. What it recognizes is unknown. These data belong to a study of CD8 T cells in ankylosing spondylitis. Whole-study findings and limits: Before this, some motif variants had been reported in reactive arthritis synovial fluid and blood. One TCR beta motif, made up of 7 or 8 highly homologous variants, appeared characteristic of ankylosing spondylitis blood.

The CDR3 has 14 residues. CDR1 and CDR2 (germline): SGDLS, YYNGEE. The junction had 5 bases not matched to a gene; V was cut back by 7 bases and J by 3 bases. Researchers built TCR beta libraries using quantitative 5'-RACE with molecular barcodes. A single record per CDR3 protein comes from TCRdb applying MiXCR to the 5' RACE reads. In the table there are 10,000 to 15,000 distinct CDR3 sequences, about 2.7% of which are singletons. The V gene is TRBV9, the J gene TRBJ1-3; TRBD1 matches 9 bases. The sequence was obtained from a male donor with ankylosing spondylitis or in good health (not recorded which). The material sequenced was blood, either unsorted or a sorted T cell fraction (not recorded which). CDR3 DNA: TGTGCCAGCCACAGGGGGCTGGGTGGAAACACCATATATTTT. It translates to CASHRGLGGNTIYF.